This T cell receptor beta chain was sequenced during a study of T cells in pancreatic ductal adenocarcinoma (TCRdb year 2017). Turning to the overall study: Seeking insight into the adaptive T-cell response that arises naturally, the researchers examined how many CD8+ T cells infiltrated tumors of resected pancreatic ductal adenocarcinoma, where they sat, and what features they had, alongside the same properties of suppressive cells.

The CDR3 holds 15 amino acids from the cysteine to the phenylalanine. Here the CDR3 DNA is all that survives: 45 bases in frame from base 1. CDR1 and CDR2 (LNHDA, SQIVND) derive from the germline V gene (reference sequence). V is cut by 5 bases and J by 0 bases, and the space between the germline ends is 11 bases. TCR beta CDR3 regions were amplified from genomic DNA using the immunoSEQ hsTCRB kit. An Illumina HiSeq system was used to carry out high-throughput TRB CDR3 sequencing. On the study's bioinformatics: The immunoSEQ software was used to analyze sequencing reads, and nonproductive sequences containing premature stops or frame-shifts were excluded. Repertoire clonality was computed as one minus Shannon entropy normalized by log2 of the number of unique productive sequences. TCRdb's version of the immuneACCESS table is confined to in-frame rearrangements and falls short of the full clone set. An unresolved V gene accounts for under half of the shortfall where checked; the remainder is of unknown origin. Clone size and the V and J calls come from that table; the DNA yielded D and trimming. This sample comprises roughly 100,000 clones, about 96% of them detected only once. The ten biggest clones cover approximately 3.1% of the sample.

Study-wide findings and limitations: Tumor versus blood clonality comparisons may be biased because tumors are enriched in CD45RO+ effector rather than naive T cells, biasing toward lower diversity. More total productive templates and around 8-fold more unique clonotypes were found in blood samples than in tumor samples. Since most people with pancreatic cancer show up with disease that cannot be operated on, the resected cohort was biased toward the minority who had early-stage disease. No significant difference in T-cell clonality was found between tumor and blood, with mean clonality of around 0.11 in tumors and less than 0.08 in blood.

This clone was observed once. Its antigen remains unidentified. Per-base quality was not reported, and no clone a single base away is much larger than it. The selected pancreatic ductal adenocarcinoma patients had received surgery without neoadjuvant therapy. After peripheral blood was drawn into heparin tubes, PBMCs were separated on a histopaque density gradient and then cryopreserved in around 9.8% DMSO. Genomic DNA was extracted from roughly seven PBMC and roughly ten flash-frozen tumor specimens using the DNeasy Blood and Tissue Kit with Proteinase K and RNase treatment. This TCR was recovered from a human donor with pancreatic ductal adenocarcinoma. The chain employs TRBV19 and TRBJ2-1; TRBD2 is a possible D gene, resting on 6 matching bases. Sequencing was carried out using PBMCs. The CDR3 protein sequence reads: CASSSDGGSYNEQFF. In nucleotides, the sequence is TGTGCCAGTAGTTCCGACGGGGGCTCCTACAATGAGCAGTTCTTC.